Listed below are T cell receptor beta chains from one sample, sequenced in a study of blood T cell repertoires in COVID-19. Profiling relied on immunoSEQ multiplex PCR, and the TCRdb table lists in-frame clones only, not all of them. The sample holds tens of thousands of clones, about 82% seen once. Specimen: peripheral blood. All receptors derive from a human donor in a cohort sampled during active COVID-19. Each CDR3 is given with its conserved first and last residue. Not every row has a clone size; where given, it reads once, few, many or a size class.

abundance: few
j_gene: TRBJ2-7
v_gene: TRBV20-1
CDR3aa: CSASSEYEQYF

abundance: NA
j_gene: TRBJ2-3
v_gene: TRBV18
CDR3aa: CASSPPGQLADTQYF

abundance: NA
j_gene: TRBJ2-1
v_gene: TRBV7-2
CDR3aa: CASTQRAGYNEQFF

abundance: NA
j_gene: TRBJ2-7
v_gene: TRBV6-1
CDR3aa: CASSTGQGTYEQYF

abundance: NA
j_gene: TRBJ2-7
v_gene: TRBV7-2
CDR3aa: CASGQERGLSSYEQYF

abundance: NA
j_gene: TRBJ2-1
v_gene: TRBV30
CDR3aa: CAWKPTLTGENEQFF

abundance: medium-sized
j_gene: TRBJ1-2
v_gene: TRBV4-1
CDR3aa: CASSQTLTANYGYTF

abundance: NA
j_gene: TRBJ2-1
v_gene: TRBV30
CDR3aa: CAWRAGPGGQFF

abundance: NA
j_gene: TRBJ2-7
v_gene: TRBV29-1
CDR3aa: CSVGLAGEQYF

abundance: NA
j_gene: TRBJ2-3
v_gene: TRBV19
CDR3aa: CASSAFGGGRGGDTQYF

abundance: NA
j_gene: TRBJ2-6
v_gene: TRBV6-5
CDR3aa: CASRDTWTGPNVLTF

abundance: NA
j_gene: TRBJ2-4
v_gene: TRBV10-3
CDR3aa: CAISDTSLAKNIQYF

abundance: NA
j_gene: TRBJ1-4
v_gene: TRBV4-1
CDR3aa: CASSQARRREKLFF

abundance: NA
j_gene: TRBJ1-6
v_gene: TRBV5-6
CDR3aa: CASSLKGEESPLHF

abundance: NA
j_gene: TRBJ2-7
v_gene: TRBV9
CDR3aa: CASSVAGDSSYEQYF

abundance: NA
j_gene: TRBJ2-7
v_gene: TRBV7-2
CDR3aa: CASSLVGTSGRDWYEQYF

abundance: NA
j_gene: TRBJ2-1
v_gene: TRBV5-4
CDR3aa: CASSLGLAGVNEQFF

abundance: NA
j_gene: TRBJ1-5
v_gene: TRBV27
CDR3aa: CASSFLGQPQHF

abundance: NA
j_gene: TRBJ2-1
v_gene: TRBV28
CDR3aa: CASSWVSSLAGSPYEQFF

abundance: NA
j_gene: TRBJ2-6
v_gene: TRBV27
CDR3aa: CASSWSSSGANVLTF

abundance: NA
j_gene: TRBJ2-5
v_gene: TRBV5-1
CDR3aa: CASSPGLAQETQYF

abundance: NA
j_gene: TRBJ1-1
v_gene: TRBV6-1
CDR3aa: CASSEANRGRLLNRPTEAFF

abundance: NA
j_gene: TRBJ2-7
v_gene: TRBV10-3
CDR3aa: CAIRTSGAYEQYF

abundance: NA
j_gene: TRBJ2-1
v_gene: TRBV3-1/TRBV3-2
CDR3aa: CASSPTSGREGEQFF

abundance: few
j_gene: TRBJ1-2
v_gene: TRBV28
CDR3aa: CASSTVLNRVRYGYTF

abundance: NA
j_gene: TRBJ2-4
v_gene: TRBV5-6
CDR3aa: CASSWGGALPPKNIQYF

abundance: NA
j_gene: TRBJ1-2
v_gene: TRBV7-9
CDR3aa: CASSLSRDGYTF

abundance: NA
j_gene: TRBJ1-1
v_gene: TRBV20-1
CDR3aa: CSASGRQANTEAFF

abundance: NA
j_gene: TRBJ2-1
v_gene: TRBV5-1
CDR3aa: CASSPGRAGSHNEQFF